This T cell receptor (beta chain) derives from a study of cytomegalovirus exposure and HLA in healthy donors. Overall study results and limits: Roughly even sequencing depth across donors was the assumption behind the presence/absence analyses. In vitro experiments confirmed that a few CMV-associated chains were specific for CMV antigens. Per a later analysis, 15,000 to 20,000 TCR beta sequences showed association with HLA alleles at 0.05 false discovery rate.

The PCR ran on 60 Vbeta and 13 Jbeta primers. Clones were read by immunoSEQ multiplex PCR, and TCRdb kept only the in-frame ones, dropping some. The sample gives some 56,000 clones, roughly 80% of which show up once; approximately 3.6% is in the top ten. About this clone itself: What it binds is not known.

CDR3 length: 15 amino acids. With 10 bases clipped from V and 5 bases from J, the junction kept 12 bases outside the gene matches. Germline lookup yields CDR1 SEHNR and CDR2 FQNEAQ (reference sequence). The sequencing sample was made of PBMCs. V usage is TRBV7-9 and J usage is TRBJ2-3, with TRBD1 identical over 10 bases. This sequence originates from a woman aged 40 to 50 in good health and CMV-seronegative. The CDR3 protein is CANPPGTGVIDTQYF. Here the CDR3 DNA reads TGTGCCAACCCACCCGGGACAGGGGTTATAGATACGCAGTATTTT.